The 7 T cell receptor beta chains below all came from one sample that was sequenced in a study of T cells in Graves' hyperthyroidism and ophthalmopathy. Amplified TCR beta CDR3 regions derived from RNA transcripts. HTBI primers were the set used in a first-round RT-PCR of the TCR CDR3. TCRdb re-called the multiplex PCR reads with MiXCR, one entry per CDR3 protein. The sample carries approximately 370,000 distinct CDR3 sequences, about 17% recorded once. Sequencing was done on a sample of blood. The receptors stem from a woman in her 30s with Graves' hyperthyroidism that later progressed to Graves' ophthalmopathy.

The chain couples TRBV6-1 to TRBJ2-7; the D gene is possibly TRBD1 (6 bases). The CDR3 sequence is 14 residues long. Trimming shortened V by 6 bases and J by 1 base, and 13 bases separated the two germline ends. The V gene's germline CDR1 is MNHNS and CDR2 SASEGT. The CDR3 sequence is CASRTGPASYEQYF. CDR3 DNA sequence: TGTGCCAGCAGGACAGGCCCGGCTTCCTACGAGCAGTACTTC.

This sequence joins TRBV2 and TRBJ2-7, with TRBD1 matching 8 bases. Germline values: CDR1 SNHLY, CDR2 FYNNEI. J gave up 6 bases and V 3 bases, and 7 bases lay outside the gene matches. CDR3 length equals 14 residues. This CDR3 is CASSDHGQGGEQYF. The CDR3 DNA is TGTGCCAGCAGTGATCACGGACAGGGTGGCGAGCAGTACTTC.

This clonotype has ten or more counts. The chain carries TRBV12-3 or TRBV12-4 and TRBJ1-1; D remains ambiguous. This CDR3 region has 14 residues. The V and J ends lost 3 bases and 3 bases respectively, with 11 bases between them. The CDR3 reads CASSLVGLDTEAFF. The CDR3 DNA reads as TGTGCCAGCAGTTTGGTAGGGTTAGACACTGAAGCTTTCTTT.

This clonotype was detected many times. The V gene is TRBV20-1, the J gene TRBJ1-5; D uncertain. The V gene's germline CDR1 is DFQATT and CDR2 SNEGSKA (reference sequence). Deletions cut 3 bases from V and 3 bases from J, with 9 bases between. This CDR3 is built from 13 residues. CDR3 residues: CSASTTINQPQHF. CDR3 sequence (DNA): TGCAGTGCTAGCACCACGATCAATCAGCCCCAGCATTTT.

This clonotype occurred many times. The CDR3, as DNA: TGCAGTGCTAGACCCACCGGGACAGGGGGAACTGAAGCTTTCTTT. Protein product: CSARPTGTGGTEAFF. The chain links TRBV20-1 to TRBJ1-1, with TRBD1 matching 11 bases. The CDR3 sequence is 15 residues long. Trimming took 2 bases from V and 5 from J; bases not matched to a gene: 7. Per the germline V gene, CDR1 is DFQATT and CDR2 is SNEGSKA (reference sequence).

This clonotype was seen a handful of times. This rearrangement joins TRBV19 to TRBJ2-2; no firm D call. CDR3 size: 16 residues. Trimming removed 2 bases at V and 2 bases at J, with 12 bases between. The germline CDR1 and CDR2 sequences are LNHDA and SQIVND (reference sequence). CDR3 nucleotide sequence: TGTGCCAGTAGTATAAAACCCGGAGATAACACCGGGGAGCTGTTTTTT. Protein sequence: CASSIKPGDNTGELFF.

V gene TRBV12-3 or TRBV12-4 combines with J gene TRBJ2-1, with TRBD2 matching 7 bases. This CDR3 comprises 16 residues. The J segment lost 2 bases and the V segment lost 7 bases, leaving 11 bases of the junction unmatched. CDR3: CASTKAGTITYNEQFF. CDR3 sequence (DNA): TGTGCCAGCACCAAGGCGGGGACTATAACCTACAATGAGCAGTTCTTC.